Following are 25 T cell receptor beta chains from one sample sequenced in a study of blood T cell repertoires in COVID-19. TCRdb's table, derived via immunoSEQ multiplex PCR, lists solely in-frame clones and lacks some. The sample consists of tens of thousands of clones, around 82% of them appearing once. The sample taken for sequencing was peripheral blood. All receptors come from a human donor in a cohort sampled during active COVID-19.

The rearrangement uses TRBV20-1 and TRBJ2-1; possible D gene TRBD1, 5 bases. Trimming cost V 3 bases and J 4 bases, with 16 bases left between them. This CDR3 is 15 amino acids long. Germline V CDR1 and CDR2: DFQATT, SNEGSKA (reference sequence). CDR3 in DNA: TGCAGTGCTAGTTCACAAAGTCGGACATACAATGAGCAGTTCTTC. Its protein is CSASSQSRTYNEQFF.

The rearrangement joins TRBV19 to TRBJ1-5; D gene ambiguous. The length of the CDR3 is 15 residues. Germline V CDR1 and CDR2: LNHDA, SQIVND (reference sequence). Trimming stripped 3 bases from V and 0 bases from J, with 9 bases between. Here the CDR3 reads CASSIGRNSNQPQHF. CDR3 coding DNA: TGTGCCAGTAGTATTGGCAGGAATAGCAATCAGCCCCAGCATTTT.

This rearrangement joins TRBV7-9 to TRBJ1-6, with 7 bases matching TRBD1. The CDR3 is 15 amino acids. Germline CDR1 and CDR2: SEHNR and FQNEAQ (reference sequence). V lost 6 bases, J lost 7 bases, and 9 bases stayed unmatched. As DNA, the CDR3 is TGTGCCAGCAGTCCTAGAGGGACAGAGAATTCACCCCTCCACTTT. As protein: CASSPRGTENSPLHF.

V gene TRBV6-5 combines with J gene TRBJ1-4; D is possibly TRBD1 (5 bases). The CDR3 is made up of 15 amino acids. Trimming pared 0 bases from V and 4 bases from J, leaving 9 bases between. Per germline, CDR1 MNHEY and CDR2 SVGAGI. The CDR3 spells CASSYSQGNNEKLFF. CDR3 in DNA: TGTGCCAGCAGTTACTCGCAGGGAAATAATGAAAAACTGTTTTTT.

J is TRBJ2-5 and V is TRBV10-2; TRBD1 might be the D (6 bases). The germline V gene has CDR1 WSHSY and CDR2 SAAADI. This CDR3 has 12 residues. V lost 8 bases and J lost 3, with 10 bases in between. This chain's CDR3 is CASGAGEETQYF. The CDR3 nucleotides read TGCGCCAGCGGGGCAGGGGAAGAGACCCAGTACTTC.

V is TRBV12-5 and J is TRBJ2-3; D perhaps matches TRBD2 (7 bases). V shed 3 bases and J shed 2 bases, with 9 bases lying between them. The length of the CDR3 is 14 residues. Looked up from germline, CDR1 is LGHNT and CDR2 is FRNRAP. The CDR3 loop reads CASGFGGHTDTQYF. The CDR3 nucleotides are TGTGCTAGTGGTTTCGGGGGGCACACAGATACGCAGTATTTT.

This clone has only a few counts. The gene calls are TRBV4-1 and TRBJ2-3; no reliable D call. This CDR3 is built from 17 residues. V lost 1 base, J lost 3 bases, and 17 bases lay in between. Germline CDR1 and CDR2: MGHRA and YSYEKL. This CDR3 is CASSQGVTIRLTDTQYF. The DNA for the CDR3 is TGCGCCAGCAGCCAAGGAGTTACTATTCGATTGACAGATACGCAGTATTTT.

The chain recombines TRBV5-1 with TRBJ2-1; 9 bases agree with TRBD2. The CDR3 sequence is 16 residues long. CDR1 and CDR2 from the germline V gene are SGHRS and YFSETQ. Germline trimming cut 0 bases from V and 9 bases from J; bases unmatched to any gene: 10. CDR3 amino acids: CASSLAGTSRPSEQFF. The CDR3 DNA reads as TGCGCCAGCAGCTTGGCCGGGACTAGCCGTCCCAGTGAGCAGTTCTTC. The variable domain in full, completed from reference TRBV5-1 and TRBJ2-1, reads KAGVTQTPRYLIKTRGQQVTLSCSPISGHRSVSWYQQTPGQGLQFLFEYFSETQRNKGNFPGRFSGRQFSNSRSEMNVSTLELGDSALYLCASSLAGTSRPSEQFFGPGTRLTVL.

J is TRBJ2-7 and V is TRBV2, with 8 bases identical to TRBD2. This CDR3 is built from 16 residues. Per the germline V gene, CDR1 is SNHLY and CDR2 is FYNNEI. V was pared by 8 bases and J by 1 base, with 13 bases of the junction left unmatched. CDR3 sequence reads: CASEGGAGVGSYEQYF. The CDR3 DNA follows: TGTGCCAGCGAGGGTGGAGCGGGAGTTGGGTCCTACGAGCAGTACTTC.

The chain recombines TRBV5-6 with TRBJ1-4, with 7 positions matching TRBD1. J gave up 5 bases and V 2 bases, and 3 bases lay outside the gene matches. Germline V gene data show CDR1 as SGHDT and CDR2 as YYEEEE. The CDR3 loop spans 14 amino acids. CDR3 in amino acids: CASSFGTENEKLFF. CDR3 nucleotide sequence: TGTGCCAGCAGCTTCGGGACAGAGAATGAAAAACTGTTTTTT.

The chain couples TRBV5-1 to TRBJ2-7; 10 bases fit TRBD1. V trimming: 4 bases; J trimming: 5 bases; junction bases outside the gene matches: 9. Germline V gene lookup returns CDR1 SGHRS and CDR2 YFSETQ. The CDR3 covers 15 residues. The CDR3 spells CASSPEGQGIHEQYF. CDR3 nucleotides: TGCGCCAGCAGCCCGGAGGGACAGGGGATCCACGAGCAGTACTTC.

V usage is TRBV14 and J usage is TRBJ1-1; 8 bases agree with TRBD1. Trimming removed 4 bases from V and 3 bases from J; junction bases left unmatched: 4. This CDR3 spans 14 amino acids. Germline assignment: CDR1 SGHDN and CDR2 FVKESK. The CDR3 here is CASSRTGLYTEAFF. The CDR3 DNA sequence: TGTGCCAGCAGCCGGACAGGGTTATACACTGAAGCTTTCTTT.

This clone was seen only once. The V gene is TRBV5-1, the J gene TRBJ2-7; 7 bases line up with TRBD1. The V segment lost 4 bases and the J segment 2 bases; nucleotides outside the gene matches: 6. In germline, CDR1 is SGHRS, CDR2 YFSETQ. The CDR3 extends over 14 amino acids. CDR3: CASSQPGTAYEQYF. CDR3 sequence (DNA): TGCGCCAGCAGCCAACCCGGGACAGCCTACGAGCAGTACTTC.

The chain links TRBV2 to TRBJ2-3; TRBD1 agrees at 8 bases. V lost 10 bases and J lost 2; bases outside the gene matches: 5. The CDR3 extends over 13 amino acids. Germline values: CDR1 SNHLY, CDR2 FYNNEI. The CDR3 region has the DNA TGTGCCACAGGGACAGGAGCCACAGATACGCAGTATTTT. Encoded protein: CATGTGATDTQYF.

The chain is built from TRBV4-2 and TRBJ2-3, with a tentative D call TRBD2 (7 bases). The germline V and J ends were trimmed by 0 bases and 6 bases, with 16 bases remaining between them. The CDR3 is 16 amino acids. Per the germline V gene, CDR1 is LGHNA and CDR2 is YNFKEQ. CDR3 DNA sequence: TGTGCCAGCAGCCAAGATAGGGCGGGGGCCAGGGATACGCAGTATTTT. Its protein product is CASSQDRAGARDTQYF.

The V and J genes are TRBV27 and TRBJ2-6; D uncertain. Germline V gives CDR1 MNHEY, CDR2 SMNVEV (reference sequence). V was cut by 6 bases and J by 0 bases, with 6 bases left in between. The CDR3 contains 14 residues. The CDR3 is CASRRNSGANVLTF. The CDR3 coding sequence is TGTGCCAGCAGGAGGAACTCTGGGGCCAACGTCCTGACTTTC.

The chain couples TRBV7-6 to TRBJ2-7; TRBD2 aligns across 8 bases. V trimming: 5 bases; J trimming: 11 bases; junction bases outside the gene matches: 14. The CDR3 length is 14 residues. Germline loops: CDR1 SGHVS, CDR2 FNYEAQ. CDR3 coding DNA: TGTGCCAGCAGCCCGACCGCGGGACTCGGGGGGGAGTACTTC. Translating it yields CASSPTAGLGGEYF.

The chain couples TRBV5-4 to TRBJ2-5, with TRBD2 matching 7 bases. V lost 0 bases and J lost 4; bases outside the gene matches: 6. CDR1 and CDR2 (germline): SGHNT, YYREEE (reference sequence). The CDR3 length is 15 residues. Here the CDR3 reads CASSLVGGGLETQYF. In DNA, the CDR3 is TGTGCCAGCAGCTTGGTCGGGGGAGGGCTAGAGACCCAGTACTTC.

This clone has a single count. The V call is TRBV11-2, the J call TRBJ2-1; 11 nucleotides match TRBD1. Germline CDR1 reads SGHAT; CDR2 reads FQNNGV. The CDR3 covers 14 residues. With V trimmed by 1 base and J by 13 bases, 6 bases remained unmatched. The CDR3 sequence is CASSLGGDRGIQFF. The CDR3 region has the DNA TGTGCCAGCAGCTTAGGAGGGGACAGGGGGATCCAGTTCTTC.

This chain connects TRBV2 to TRBJ1-2; 11 bases line up with TRBD1. CDR1 and CDR2 (germline): SNHLY, FYNNEI. V lost 11 bases and J lost 3; bases outside the gene matches: 5. The CDR3 is 13 amino acids. CDR3 protein: CAGGTGGYYGYTF. The DNA of the CDR3 is TGTGCCGGGGGGACAGGGGGTTACTATGGCTACACCTTC.

The chain has TRBV2 and TRBJ2-7; a weak D match, TRBD2 (6 bases). Germline values: CDR1 SNHLY, CDR2 FYNNEI. The CDR3 is 15 amino acids. The V end lost 3 bases, the J end lost 2 bases, and 14 bases lay between the germline ends. The CDR3: CASSDSWEAPYEQYF. CDR3 sequence (DNA): TGTGCCAGCAGTGATTCGTGGGAGGCCCCCTACGAGCAGTACTTC.

As to this clone: Other DNA sequences in this sample translate to the same CDR3. J is TRBJ2-7 and V is TRBV20-1; D might be TRBD1 (5 bases). The CDR3 runs to 11 residues. CDR1 and CDR2 (germline): DFQATT, SNEGSKA (reference sequence). Here the CDR3 reads CSASRAYEQYF. Written as DNA, the CDR3 is TGCAGCGCAAGCAGGGCCTACGAGCAGTACTTC.

The table lists this clone with a few counts. The chain is built from TRBV15 and TRBJ2-5, with D tentatively TRBD1 (6 bases). V shed 1 base and J shed 3 bases, with 15 bases lying between them. Germline CDR1 and CDR2: LNHNV and YYDKDF (reference sequence). CDR3 length: 16 residues. The CDR3 region is CATSRGQDRLKETQYF. The CDR3 nucleotides read TGTGCCACCAGCAGAGGTCAAGACAGGCTAAAAGAGACCCAGTACTTC. The variable domain in full, completed from reference TRBV15 and TRBJ2-5, reads DAMVIQNPRYQVTQFGKPVTLSCSQTLNHNVMYWYQQKSSQAPKLLFHYYDKDFNNEADTPDNFQSRRPNTSFCFLDIRSPGLGDTAMYLCATSRGQDRLKETQYFGPGTRLLVL.

The chain is built from TRBV3-1 (or the pseudogene TRBV3-2) and TRBJ2-1, with 13 bases aligning to TRBD2. This CDR3 contains 16 residues. The J segment lost 8 bases and the V segment lost 3 bases, leaving 7 bases of the junction unmatched. Germline CDR1 reads LGHDT; CDR2 reads YNNKEL (reference sequence). The CDR3 spells CASSHATSGRGDEQFF. CDR3 bases: TGTGCCAGCAGCCATGCTACTAGCGGGAGGGGGGATGAGCAGTTCTTC.

This chain uses TRBV6-1 with TRBJ2-1; 8 bases align to TRBD2. Trimming removed 3 bases from V and 0 bases from J; junction bases left unmatched: 4. CDR1 is MNHNS, CDR2 SASEGT, per germline. CDR3 size: 16 residues. The CDR3 nucleotides read TGTGCCAGCAGTGAGCGGGGGGCCTCCTCCTACAATGAGCAGTTCTTC. Translated: CASSERGASSYNEQFF.